The 28 T cell receptor beta chains listed next were all sequenced from one sample in a study of T cells in Graves' hyperthyroidism and ophthalmopathy. Researchers amplified the TCR beta CDR3 regions from RNA transcripts. First-round RT-PCR targeting the TCR CDR3 was performed with the HTBI primer set. A single record per CDR3 protein comes from TCRdb applying MiXCR to the multiplex PCR reads. The repertoire includes about 400,000 distinct CDR3 sequences, about 14% of them detected once, and 25% to 30% sits in the top ten. Sequenced input: blood. All receptors derive from a man between 45 and 60 years old with Graves' ophthalmopathy.

This clonotype appeared many times. This chain uses TRBV5-1 with TRBJ2-4, with a tentative D call TRBD1 (5 bases). Trimming removed 2 bases at V and 7 bases at J, with 10 bases between. This CDR3 has 13 amino acids. Germline V lookup: CDR1 SGHRS, CDR2 YFSETQ. DNA of the CDR3: TGCGCCAGCAGCTTTGGGGCAGGCAACATTCAGTACTTC. It yields the protein CASSFGAGNIQYF.

In its sample, this clonotype was seen many times. V and J are TRBV20-1 and TRBJ2-7, with D perhaps being TRBD1 or TRBD2 (6 bases each). In germline, CDR1 is DFQATT, CDR2 SNEGSKA (reference sequence). With 1 base removed from V and 6 bases from J, the gap between germline ends came to 10 bases. The CDR3 has 12 residues. Here the CDR3 DNA reads TGCAGTGCTAGAGTAGGGGGGACCGAGCAGTACTTC. It is translated as CSARVGGTEQYF.

This clonotype showed up many times. V is TRBV7-9 and J is TRBJ2-3, with 8 bases that match TRBD2. Germline V gene lookup returns CDR1 SEHNR and CDR2 FQNEAQ (reference sequence). The CDR3 has 16 amino acids. V was clipped by 5 bases and J by 4 bases; unmatched bases: 11. CDR3 region: CASSTAGTRESDTQYF. The DNA of the CDR3 is TGTGCCAGCAGCACAGCTGGGACTAGGGAATCAGATACGCAGTATTTT. Drawing the rest from reference TRBV7-9 and TRBJ2-3, the complete variable domain is DTGVSQNPRHKITKRGQNVTFRCDPISEHNRLYWYRQTLGQGPEFLTYFQNEAQLEKSRLLSDRFSAERPKGSFSTLEIQRTEQGDSAMYLCASSTAGTRESDTQYFGPGTRLTVL.

Remarks on this clonotype: A read error is possible here, since a much larger clone lies one base away. This chain joins TRBV18 and TRBJ2-3; tentatively, D is TRBD2 (5 bases). V lost 7 bases to trimming and J lost 4 bases, with 18 bases between them. The germline CDR1 and CDR2 sequences are KGHSH and LQKENI. This CDR3 is 15 amino acids long. The CDR3, as DNA: TGTGCCAGCTTTTCGCCCCTCTTTAGCGCAGATACGCAGTATTTT. Translated, it gives CASFSPLFSADTQYF.

This clonotype was recorded many times. The chain recombines TRBV9 with TRBJ1-5; D remains ambiguous. Germline-derived CDR1 and CDR2 are SGDLS and YYNGEE. Trimming pared 4 bases from V and 0 bases from J, leaving 5 bases between. The CDR3 runs 13 residues. CDR3 amino acids: CASSPNSNQPQHF. The CDR3 coding sequence is TGTGCCAGCAGCCCTAATAGCAATCAGCCCCAGCATTTT.

This clonotype was counted at least ten times. A junction end diverges from the germline sequence, so it may reflect a read error. This chain links TRBV5-1 with TRBJ1-1; D gene uncertain. This CDR3 is 13 amino acids long. CDR1 and CDR2 from the germline V gene are SGHRS and YFSETQ. CDR3 sequence: CASSRDMNTEAFF. DNA of the CDR3: TGTGCCAGCAGTAGAGACATGAACACTGAAGCTTTCTTT. The full variable domain, completed using reference TRBV5-1 and TRBJ1-1, is KAGVTQTPRYLIKTRGQQVTLSCSPISGHRSVSWYQQTPGQGLQFLFEYFSETQRNKGNFPGRFSGRQFSNSRSEMNVSTLELGDSALYLCASSRDMNTEAFFGQGTRLTVV.

This clonotype came up a few times. In DNA form, the CDR3 reads TGTGCCAGCAAAGGGGGGATTTGGTCACCCCTCCACTTT. Translated, it gives CASKGGIWSPLHF. The V gene is TRBV7-9, the J gene TRBJ1-6; perhaps TRBD1 as D (6 bases). This CDR3 is built from 13 residues. Germline V gene data show CDR1 as SEHNR and CDR2 as FQNEAQ (reference sequence). Trimming cost V 7 bases and J 10 bases, with 14 bases left between them.

In its sample, this clonotype was seen many times. This sequence joins TRBV2 and TRBJ2-2; 10 bases fit TRBD2. The germline V gene encodes CDR1 SNHLY and CDR2 FYNNEI. This CDR3 is 16 amino acids long. V shed 6 bases and J 4 bases; nucleotides not matched to a gene: 8. CDR3 region: CASSLQVAGGTGELFF. The DNA of the CDR3 is TGTGCCAGCAGCCTCCAGGTAGCGGGAGGCACCGGGGAGCTGTTTTTT.

V is TRBV9 and J is TRBJ2-1; TRBD2 aligns across 8 bases. The V segment lost 4 bases and the J segment 10 bases; nucleotides outside the gene matches: 10. CDR3 length: 14 residues. Germline V gene lookup returns CDR1 SGDLS and CDR2 YYNGEE. CDR3 in DNA: TGTGCCAGCAGCCCACAGTGGGAGCGGGGGGAGCAGTTCTTC. It codes for CASSPQWERGEQFF. Full variable domain (rest looked up from reference TRBV9 and TRBJ2-1): DSGVTQTPKHLITATGQRVTLRCSPRSGDLSVYWYQQSLDQGLQFLIQYYNGEERAKGNILERFSAQQFPDLHSELNLSSLELGDSALYFCASSPQWERGEQFFGPGTRLTVL.

The chain carries TRBV18 and TRBJ2-7, with D possibly called TRBD1 or TRBD2 (5 bases each). V gave up 3 bases and J gave up 0 bases, with 12 bases separating them. CDR3 length equals 15 residues. Germline V gives CDR1 KGHSH, CDR2 LQKENI. The CDR3 DNA is TGTGCCAGCTCACCGCTCGGGGCCCACTCCTACGAGCAGTACTTC. Its translation: CASSPLGAHSYEQYF. The full variable domain, in which reference TRBV18 and TRBJ2-7 provide the parts outside the CDR3, is NAGVMQNPRHLVRRRGQEARLRCSPMKGHSHVYWYRQLPEEGLKFMVYLQKENIIDESGMPKERFSAEFPKEGPSILRIQQVVRGDSAAYFCASSPLGAHSYEQYFGPGTRLTVT.

This clonotype has at least ten counts. CDR3 loop: CASSIPLAGVSNEQFF. The CDR3 DNA reads TGTGCCAGTAGTATCCCCCTAGCGGGAGTCTCTAATGAGCAGTTCTTC. The chain is built from TRBV19 and TRBJ2-1; 10 bases map to TRBD2. There are 16 residues in the CDR3. Germline lookup yields CDR1 LNHDA and CDR2 SQIVND (reference sequence). V was pared by 3 bases and J by 7 bases, with 9 bases of the junction left unmatched. The variable domain in full, completed from reference TRBV19 and TRBJ2-1, reads DGGITQSPKYLFRKEGQNVTLSCEQNLNHDAMYWYRQDPGQGLRLIYYSQIVNDFQKGDIAEGYSVSREKKESFPLTVTSAQKNPTAFYLCASSIPLAGVSNEQFFGPGTRLTVL.

This clonotype was counted ten times or more. The chain couples TRBV28 to TRBJ1-3; perhaps TRBD1 as D (6 bases). CDR3 length: 13 amino acids. The germline V gene has CDR1 MDHEN and CDR2 SYDVKM. The V and J ends lost 6 bases and 3 bases respectively, with 9 bases between them. The CDR3 reads CASRPGHGNTIYF. CDR3 in DNA: TGTGCCAGCAGGCCGGGACATGGAAACACCATATATTTT.

This clonotype showed up many times. The V gene is TRBV30, the J gene TRBJ2-1; D may be TRBD2 (5 bases). Germline values: CDR1 GTSNPN, CDR2 SVGIG (reference sequence). The CDR3 is made up of 14 amino acids. V was shortened by 2 bases and J by 8 bases, with 16 bases between the two germline ends. The CDR3, as DNA: TGTGCCTGGAGTTGGACCCCCGGGGTCGATGAGCAGTTCTTC. Its protein is CAWSWTPGVDEQFF.

The chain employs TRBV12-3 or TRBV12-4 and TRBJ2-1; 7 positions match TRBD2. After removal of 6 bases from V and 0 bases from J, the junction contained 8 bases not matched to a gene. The CDR3 has 16 amino acids. CDR3 coding DNA: TGTGCCAGCAGCCTCACAGCGGGACCCTCCTACAATGAGCAGTTCTTC. Translated: CASSLTAGPSYNEQFF.

The J gene is TRBJ1-6, the V gene TRBV9, with 8 positions matching TRBD1. The germline CDR1 and CDR2 sequences are SGDLS and YYNGEE. Trimming removed 0 bases from V and 7 bases from J; junction bases left unmatched: 3. The CDR3 has 15 residues. CDR3 coding DNA: TGTGCCAGCAGCGTAGGATCAGGGGGCAATTCACCCCTCCACTTT. Encoded protein: CASSVGSGGNSPLHF. The complete variable domain, with remaining parts taken from reference TRBV9 and TRBJ1-6, reads DSGVTQTPKHLITATGQRVTLRCSPRSGDLSVYWYQQSLDQGLQFLIQYYNGEERAKGNILERFSAQQFPDLHSELNLSSLELGDSALYFCASSVGSGGNSPLHFGNGTRLTVT.

There are many counts of this clonotype. V is TRBV4-2 and J is TRBJ2-7; a weak D match, TRBD2 (5 bases). The V end was cut by 1 base, the J end by 0 bases, with 10 bases between. Germline assignment: CDR1 LGHNA and CDR2 YNFKEQ. The CDR3 contains 15 residues. The CDR3 region has the DNA TGTGCCAGCAGCCAAGGATCTAGCAGCTCCTACGAGCAGTACTTC. Amino acids: CASSQGSSSSYEQYF.

In this sample, this clonotype turned up a few times. V is TRBV30 and J is TRBJ1-5; D gene ambiguous. Trimming cost V 0 bases and J 2 bases, with 11 bases left between them. Germline CDR1 and CDR2: GTSNPN and SVGIG (reference sequence). CDR3 length: 15 amino acids. Here the CDR3 reads CAWSVSFGGNQPQHF. CDR3 in DNA: TGTGCCTGGAGTGTGAGCTTTGGAGGCAATCAGCCCCAGCATTTT.

This clonotype appeared many times. The genes are TRBV20-1 and TRBJ2-1; D is possibly TRBD2 (6 bases). The V end was cut by 3 bases, the J end by 0 bases, with 15 bases between. The CDR3 runs 16 residues. Per germline, CDR1 DFQATT and CDR2 SNEGSKA (reference sequence). CDR3 region: CSARGNGGSSYNEQFF. Written as DNA, the CDR3 is TGCAGTGCTAGGGGAAACGGGGGAAGCTCCTACAATGAGCAGTTCTTC.

This clonotype has ten or more counts. CDR3 region: CAWNGGSSNTGELFF. DNA of the CDR3: TGTGCCTGGAACGGAGGCAGCTCGAACACCGGGGAGCTGTTTTTT. The chain links TRBV30 to TRBJ2-2; the D gene is possibly TRBD2 (5 bases). Germline V CDR1 and CDR2: GTSNPN, SVGIG (reference sequence). The CDR3 loop spans 15 amino acids. The V end was cut by 4 bases, the J end by 0 bases, with 12 bases between.

This clonotype occurred a few times. The chain recombines TRBV27 with TRBJ1-1; tentatively, D is TRBD1 (6 bases). V lost 0 bases to trimming and J lost 4 bases, with 12 bases between them. Germline lookup yields CDR1 MNHEY and CDR2 SMNVEV (reference sequence). The CDR3 extends over 15 amino acids. CDR3 sequence: CASSLSTGTGTEAFF. The DNA of the CDR3 is TGTGCCAGCAGTTTATCTACAGGGACGGGCACTGAAGCTTTCTTT.

CDR3 loop: CASSFDPNTGELFF. The CDR3 DNA follows: TGCGCCAGCAGCTTTGACCCGAACACCGGGGAGCTGTTTTTT. The chain uses TRBV5-1 and TRBJ2-2, with no clear D. Germline V gene data show CDR1 as SGHRS and CDR2 as YFSETQ. Trimming took 2 bases from V and 0 from J, leaving 5 bases between them. The CDR3 sequence is 14 residues long.

This clonotype was seen a few times. The chain employs TRBV7-8 and TRBJ2-2; the match to TRBD1 covers 11 bases. J lost 6 bases, V lost 3 bases, and 0 bases had no gene match. Germline V gives CDR1 SGHVS, CDR2 FQNEAQ. The CDR3 has 14 amino acids. CDR3 residues: CASSLGQGAGELFF. The CDR3, as DNA: TGTGCCAGCAGCTTGGGACAGGGGGCCGGGGAGCTGTTTTTT.

This clonotype has only a few counts. V usage is TRBV6-1 and J usage is TRBJ1-5, with 7 bases aligning to TRBD1. J was trimmed by 7 bases and V by 8 bases; bases with no gene match: 14. Germline V gene sequence: CDR1 MNHNS, CDR2 SASEGT. The CDR3 runs 15 residues. CDR3 bases: TGTGCCAGCTCTGAGGTACAGGGGCCGGGGCAGCCCCAGCATTTT. As protein: CASSEVQGPGQPQHF.

This clonotype occurred many times. The chain links TRBV20-1 to TRBJ2-7; the match to TRBD2 covers 9 bases. The CDR3 is 15 residues long. Germline CDR1 is DFQATT and CDR2 is SNEGSKA (reference sequence). The CDR3 region has the DNA TGCAGCGGGGTGGGTACTAGCGGGTTTTCCTACGAGCAGTACTTC. Translating it yields CSGVGTSGFSYEQYF.

This clonotype appeared many times. This chain uses TRBV5-1 with TRBJ2-3; 11 positions agree with TRBD2. Germline CDR1 and CDR2: SGHRS and YFSETQ. Trimming cost V 7 bases and J 0 bases; bases outside gene matches: 1. The CDR3 totals 14 residues. The chain's CDR3 is CASGTSGSTDTQYF. Written as DNA, the CDR3 is TGCGCCAGCGGGACTAGCGGTAGCACAGATACGCAGTATTTT.

This clonotype appeared many times. The gene calls are TRBV28 and TRBJ1-5; D may be TRBD1 (6 bases). This CDR3 comprises 13 residues. V shed 6 bases and J shed 3 bases, with 9 bases lying between them. The germline V gene has CDR1 MDHEN and CDR2 SYDVKM. CDR3 amino acids: CASRQGNNQPQHF. For the CDR3, the DNA is TGTGCCAGCAGGCAGGGGAACAATCAGCCCCAGCATTTT.

This clonotype turned up a few times. The gene calls are TRBV7-8 and TRBJ2-1; weak D call: TRBD1 (5 bases). The V end lost 5 bases, the J end lost 0 bases, and 14 bases lay between the germline ends. Germline CDR1 SGHVS, CDR2 FQNEAQ. The length of the CDR3 is 16 residues. This CDR3 reads CASSTSTGSSYNEQFF. CDR3 nucleotide sequence: TGTGCCAGCAGCACCAGTACAGGTTCCTCCTACAATGAGCAGTTCTTC. Filled out from reference TRBV7-8 and TRBJ2-1, the complete variable domain reads GAGVSQSPRYKVAKRGQDVALRCDPISGHVSLFWYQQALGQGPEFLTYFQNEAQLDKSGLPSDRFFAERPEGSVSTLKIQRTQQEDSAVYLCASSTSTGSSYNEQFFGPGTRLTVL.

V gene TRBV24-1 combines with J gene TRBJ2-3; D is unresolved. The germline CDR1 and CDR2 sequences are KGHDR and SFDVKD. V was pared by 2 bases and J by 2 bases, with 7 bases between. The CDR3 is 14 residues long. The CDR3 DNA sequence: TGTGCCACCAGTGATTACAGAGCCACAGATACGCAGTATTTT. Its protein is CATSDYRATDTQYF.